Below, 19 T cell receptor beta chains from the same sample are listed, as sequenced in a study of blood T cell repertoires in COVID-19. Sequenced by immunoSEQ multiplex PCR; TCRdb stores in-frame clones only, minus some. The profile shows around 190,000 clones, about 88% of them singletons. Material: PBMCs or T cells enriched from blood (not recorded which). These TCRs come from a woman aged 30 to 39 who had recovered from COVID-19.

The chain employs TRBV6-2 or TRBV6-3 and TRBJ1-2, with D uncertain. The ends were cut back, 0 bases at V and 0 bases at J, with 11 bases in the middle. The CDR3 loop spans 16 amino acids. Germline lookup yields CDR1 MNHEY and CDR2 SVGEGT. CDR3 in DNA: TGTGCCAGCAGTTACTCGAACAGAGCCTCTAACTATGGCTACACCTTC. This gives the protein CASSYSNRASNYGYTF.

The chain is built from TRBV6-5 and TRBJ1-5, with 8 bases lining up with TRBD1. Per the germline V gene, CDR1 is MNHEY and CDR2 is SVGAGI. J lost 10 bases, V lost 6 bases, and 14 bases had no gene match. The CDR3 length is 15 residues. The CDR3 nucleotides read TGTGCCAGCAGCTCCGGACAGGGAAATGGTTCACCCCAGCATTTT. Protein: CASSSGQGNGSPQHF.

This chain links TRBV10-3 with TRBJ2-7; tentative D call: TRBD1 (5 bases). The ends were cut back, 11 bases at V and 0 bases at J, with 14 bases in the middle. Germline V gives CDR1 ENHRY, CDR2 SYGVKD. The CDR3 runs to 13 residues. DNA of the CDR3: TGTGCCTCCAGGCCGGACATCTCCTACGAGCAGTACGTC. This codes for CASRPDISYEQYV.

This rearrangement joins TRBV9 to TRBJ2-3; a weak D match, TRBD2 (6 bases). The germline CDR1 and CDR2 sequences are SGDLS and YYNGEE. This CDR3 region has 15 residues. Trimming cost V 3 bases and J 2 bases, with 13 bases left between them. The DNA of the CDR3 is TGTGCCAGCAGCGCCTTAAGGGACTCCACAGATACGCAGTATTTT. Amino acids: CASSALRDSTDTQYF.

The rearrangement joins TRBV29-1 to TRBJ1-1; D may be TRBD1 (5 bases). The CDR3 length is 12 residues. CDR1 is SQVTM and CDR2 is ANQGSEA in the germline V gene. Trimming stripped 7 bases from V and 5 bases from J, with 14 bases between. DNA for the CDR3: TGCAGCGCAGCCCTTCAGGGTACTGAAGCTTTCTTT. Protein: CSAALQGTEAFF.

This clone was seen a handful of times. This rearrangement joins TRBV7-9 to TRBJ1-4, with 8 bases fitting TRBD1. There are 15 residues in the CDR3. V trimming: 6 bases; J trimming: 6 bases; junction bases outside the gene matches: 9. Germline lookup yields CDR1 SEHNR and CDR2 FQNEAQ (reference sequence). The CDR3 protein is CASRPQGAGDEKLFF. In DNA, the CDR3 is TGTGCCAGCAGGCCCCAGGGGGCTGGGGATGAAAAACTGTTTTTT.

The rearrangement links TRBV2 to TRBJ1-6, with 7 bases fitting TRBD1. This CDR3 has 13 residues. The V gene's germline CDR1 is SNHLY and CDR2 FYNNEI. Unmatched junction bases numbered 7, after V lost 11 bases and J lost 6 bases. The CDR3 is CARRQGRNSPLHF. DNA of the CDR3: TGTGCCCGACGACAGGGACGTAATTCACCCCTCCACTTT.

The chain has TRBV6-1 and TRBJ2-7; perhaps TRBD1 as D (6 bases). Germline lookup yields CDR1 MNHNS and CDR2 SASEGT. The V gene lost 2 bases and the J gene lost 3 bases, with 17 bases spanning the gap. This CDR3 spans 16 amino acids. CDR3 nucleotide sequence: TGTGCCAGCAGTGAATTGGGCAGGGGAAATTTCTACGAGCAGTACGTC. The encoded protein is CASSELGRGNFYEQYV.

The V gene is TRBV28, the J gene TRBJ1-5, with 7 nucleotides matching TRBD1. CDR1 is MDHEN, CDR2 SYDVKM, per germline. V trimming: 7 bases; J trimming: 5 bases; junction bases outside the gene matches: 5. The CDR3 has 13 amino acids. The CDR3 DNA reads as TGTGCCAGCACCCCCGACAGGGATCAGCCCCAGCATTTT. Protein: CASTPDRDQPQHF.

Note on this clone: Sequence at one end of the junction differs from germline and may be a read error. The chain joins TRBV28 to TRBJ2-7, with 8 nucleotides matching TRBD1. Germline V gene sequence: CDR1 MDHEN, CDR2 SYDVKM. The CDR3 covers 16 residues. The CDR3 sequence is CASSPLRQGPSSEQYF. DNA of the CDR3: TGTGCCAGCAGTCCACTACGACAGGGGCCATCCTCCGAGCAGTACTTC.

The chain has TRBV7-8 and TRBJ2-7; a possible D gene is TRBD2 (6 bases). This CDR3 spans 13 amino acids. V lost 7 bases, J lost 1 base, and 11 bases lay in between. Germline V CDR1 and CDR2: SGHVS, FQNEAQ. The CDR3 nucleotides read TGTGCCAGCACCGGGGGTTATTCCTACGAGCAGTACGTC. The encoded protein is CASTGGYSYEQYV.

The V call is TRBV27, the J call TRBJ1-5; no clear D. Germline CDR1 and CDR2: MNHEY and SMNVEV (reference sequence). Trimming took 0 bases from V and 0 from J, leaving 3 bases between them. This CDR3 is built from 14 residues. The chain's CDR3 is CASSLSYSNQPQHF. DNA of the CDR3: TGTGCCAGCAGTTTATCCTATAGCAATCAGCCCCAGCATTTT.

V is TRBV11-2 and J is TRBJ2-4; a weak D match, TRBD2 (6 bases). Germline CDR1 reads SGHAT; CDR2 reads FQNNGV. Trimming took 5 bases from V and 0 from J, leaving 17 bases between them. CDR3 length: 17 residues. The CDR3 spells CASSVLASALAKNIQYF. The CDR3 nucleotides read TGTGCCAGCAGCGTACTCGCTAGCGCCCTAGCCAAAAACATTCAGTACTTC.

The V gene is TRBV18, the J gene TRBJ1-5; D perhaps matches TRBD1 (5 bases). The CDR3 totals 15 residues. The germline gives CDR1 KGHSH, CDR2 LQKENI. Trimming removed 6 bases at V and 2 bases at J, with 14 bases between. CDR3 bases: TGTGCCAGCTCCGAGGGGAGGGATGGCAATCAGCCCCAGCATTTT. Translating gives CASSEGRDGNQPQHF. The full variable domain, completed using reference TRBV18 and TRBJ1-5, is NAGVMQNPRHLVRRRGQEARLRCSPMKGHSHVYWYRQLPEEGLKFMVYLQKENIIDESGMPKERFSAEFPKEGPSILRIQQVVRGDSAAYFCASSEGRDGNQPQHFGDGTRLSIL.

As DNA, the CDR3 is TGTGCCAGCAGCTCGGACTATGGCTACACCTTC. This translates into CASSSDYGYTF. The chain recombines TRBV9 with TRBJ1-2; no firm D call. The CDR3 loop spans 11 amino acids. CDR1 and CDR2 (germline): SGDLS, YYNGEE. The V end was cut by 4 bases, the J end by 3 bases, with 4 bases between.

The V and J genes are TRBV7-9 and TRBJ2-7; no definite D call. The CDR3 loop spans 14 amino acids. V shed 5 bases and J shed 6 bases, with 17 bases lying between them. Germline V gene data show CDR1 as SEHNR and CDR2 as FQNEAQ (reference sequence). This CDR3 reads CASSPTAVVSEQYF. Written as DNA, the CDR3 is TGTGCCAGCAGCCCTACGGCGGTAGTCAGCGAGCAGTACTTC. Drawing the rest from reference TRBV7-9 and TRBJ2-7, the complete variable domain is DTGVSQNPRHKITKRGQNVTFRCDPISEHNRLYWYRQTLGQGPEFLTYFQNEAQLEKSRLLSDRFSAERPKGSFSTLEIQRTEQGDSAMYLCASSPTAVVSEQYFGPGTRLTVT.

This sequence joins TRBV19 and TRBJ2-4; tentatively, D is TRBD1 (7 bases). V lost 10 bases to trimming and J lost 0 bases, with 22 bases between them. The CDR3 covers 17 residues. Germline V gives CDR1 LNHDA, CDR2 SQIVND (reference sequence). CDR3 DNA sequence: TGTGCCACCGCGGGGCAGGGGGTCGGACTAGCCAAAAACATTCAGTACTTC. It encodes CATAGQGVGLAKNIQYF.

V is TRBV6-1 and J is TRBJ1-2; TRBD1 matches 7 bases. Germline trimming cut 4 bases from V and 4 bases from J; bases unmatched to any gene: 12. The CDR3 loop spans 16 amino acids. From germline, CDR1 is MNHNS and CDR2 SASEGT. The CDR3 DNA is TGTGCCAGCAGTGCTACTGTTAGGGGGCTAGGCTATGGCTACACCTTC. Its protein product is CASSATVRGLGYGYTF.

The chain combines TRBV28 with TRBJ2-2; the D gene is possibly TRBD1 (5 bases). CDR1 is MDHEN, CDR2 SYDVKM, per germline. Deletions cut 3 bases from V and 0 bases from J, with 17 bases between. This CDR3 is 18 amino acids long. CDR3: CASSFDFPTDSNTGELFF. CDR3 nucleotides: TGTGCCAGCAGTTTCGATTTCCCGACAGACTCGAACACCGGGGAGCTGTTTTTT.